The 20 T cell receptor beta chains given below trace back to one sample, sequenced in a study of T cell repertoires in cytomegalovirus infection. TCRdb re-derived calls from the reads in MiXCR, one entry per CDR3 protein. The data show 200,000 to 250,000 distinct CDR3 sequences, about 20% seen once. What was sequenced was CD8+ T cells from PBMCs. The receptors were gathered from a human donor in good health (CMV status not recorded). Some clones in this sample may be carry-over from other donors' samples.

About this clonotype itself: This could be a read error, since a much larger clone is one nucleotide away. V usage is TRBV7-2 and J usage is TRBJ2-2, with D maybe TRBD1 (6 bases). Germline CDR1 SGHTA, CDR2 FQGNSA. With 4 bases removed from V and 7 bases from J, the gap between germline ends came to 16 bases. The CDR3 has 15 amino acids. The CDR3 protein is CASSSYRAYIGELFF. In DNA, the CDR3 is TGTGCCAGCAGCTCTTACAGGGCCTACATCGGGGAGCTGTTTTTT.

The V gene is TRBV28, the J gene TRBJ2-3; D assignment may be TRBD1 or TRBD2 (6 bases each). V shed 6 bases and J shed 3 bases, with 19 bases lying between them. This CDR3 has 16 residues. Germline CDR1 is MDHEN and CDR2 is SYDVKM. The CDR3 region has the DNA TGTGCCAGCAGGGGCGAGACGGGGGCCCGAACAGATACGCAGTATTTT. Protein product: CASRGETGARTDTQYF.

This clonotype has ten or more counts. The gene calls are TRBV25-1 and TRBJ2-7, with D maybe TRBD2 (6 bases). V lost 3 bases and J lost 5, with 20 bases in between. Germline values: CDR1 MGHDK, CDR2 SYGVNS. The CDR3 runs to 16 residues. CDR3 residues: CASSDSRASVEDEQYF. In nucleotides, the CDR3 is TGTGCCAGCAGTGACAGCCGGGCTAGCGTGGAAGACGAGCAGTACTTC.

There are a few counts of this clonotype. V gene TRBV7-8 combines with J gene TRBJ1-1; 8 bases agree with TRBD1. Germline CDR1 reads SGHVS; CDR2 reads FQNEAQ. V lost 1 base and J lost 5; bases outside the gene matches: 3. The CDR3 spans 14 residues. The CDR3 DNA is TGTGCCAGCAGCTTAGGGACAGGGTGGACTGAAGCTTTCTTT. Its translation: CASSLGTGWTEAFF.

The table lists this clonotype with many counts. The chain has TRBV7-8 and TRBJ2-3; 8 bases are shared with TRBD1. The germline CDR1 and CDR2 sequences are SGHVS and FQNEAQ. Trimming at V came to 5 bases and at J to 3 bases, leaving 7 bases not matched to a gene. The CDR3 is made up of 15 amino acids. CDR3 DNA: TGTGCCAGCAGCGCCAGGACAGGGATGACAGATACGCAGTATTTT. This codes for CASSARTGMTDTQYF.

This clonotype showed up many times. This CDR3 fails to terminate in the conserved phenylalanine or tryptophan, so it likely reflects a read error. Because the CDR3's place on the DNA is in doubt, the DNA is left out and the CDR3 is given as listed by TCRdb. The V gene is TRBV7-9, the J gene TRBJ2-1. CDR1 and CDR2 (germline): SEHNR, FQNEAQ (reference sequence). The CDR3 length is 9 residues, termini included. CDR3: CASSLDFIL.

This clonotype was recorded a few times. This chain connects TRBV2 to TRBJ2-5, with a possible D match to TRBD2 (6 bases). Trimming shortened V by 5 bases and J by 4 bases, and 11 bases separated the two germline ends. Per germline, CDR1 SNHLY and CDR2 FYNNEI. This CDR3 comprises 13 residues. Here the CDR3 DNA reads TGTGCCAGCAGTCCAAGGAGGGGAGAGACCCAGTACTTC. This gives the protein CASSPRRGETQYF.

This clonotype was seen a handful of times. V and J are TRBV5-1 and TRBJ2-1; 11 nucleotides align to TRBD2. Germline V gene lookup returns CDR1 SGHRS and CDR2 YFSETQ. J was trimmed by 8 bases and V by 3 bases; bases with no gene match: 7. CDR3 size: 15 residues. The CDR3 region is CASSSVAGGRDEQFF. The CDR3 region has the DNA TGCGCCAGCAGCTCGGTAGCGGGGGGGCGGGATGAGCAGTTCTTC.

This clonotype occurred many times. The rearrangement links TRBV12-3 or TRBV12-4 to TRBJ2-1, with 7 bases matching TRBD2. V trimming: 5 bases; J trimming: 10 bases; junction bases outside the gene matches: 2. The CDR3 totals 11 residues. CDR3 bases: TGTGCCAGCAGTCCCGGGAGGGAGCAGTTCTTC. Protein: CASSPGREQFF.

This clonotype has only a few counts. V and J are TRBV20-1 and TRBJ2-5; 9 nucleotides line up with TRBD1. Per the germline V gene, CDR1 is DFQATT and CDR2 is SNEGSKA (reference sequence). This CDR3 region has 12 residues. With V trimmed by 5 bases and J by 6 bases, 4 bases remained unmatched. CDR3 region: CSAWTGEKTQYF. CDR3 nucleotide sequence: TGCAGTGCTTGGACAGGGGAAAAGACCCAGTACTTC.

This chain links TRBV20-1 with TRBJ2-3; TRBD2 matches 9 bases. Germline lookup yields CDR1 DFQATT and CDR2 SNEGSKA (reference sequence). CDR3 size: 16 residues. The J segment lost 4 bases and the V segment lost 1 base, leaving 9 bases of the junction unmatched. CDR3 loop: CSARGIAGAEADTQYF. The CDR3 DNA is TGCAGTGCTAGAGGAATAGCGGGGGCTGAGGCAGATACGCAGTATTTT.

As to this clonotype: Germline and junction disagree at one end, which may indicate a read error. The chain uses TRBV7-2 and TRBJ2-5, with D possibly being TRBD2 (6 bases). Germline CDR1 SGHTA, CDR2 FQGNSA. The CDR3 loop spans 13 amino acids. The CDR3 loop is CGSSLRLGETQYF. In DNA, the CDR3 is TGTGGCAGCAGCCTGCGACTAGGAGAGACCCAGTACTTC.

On this clonotype: Being one base from a much bigger clone, this may be a read error. The genes are TRBV11-2 and TRBJ2-3; 8 bases agree with TRBD1. CDR1 is SGHAT, CDR2 FQNNGV, per germline. CDR3 size: 17 residues. The CDR3 DNA reads as TGTGCCAGCAGCCCGCTCATTAGGGACAGGATTACAGATATGCAGTATTTT. Translation gives CASSPLIRDRITDMQYF.

The V call is TRBV12-3 or TRBV12-4, the J call TRBJ1-5; 7 bases fit TRBD1. The CDR3 runs 14 residues. V lost 1 base to trimming and J lost 7 bases; unmatched junction nucleotides: 4. CDR3 DNA sequence: TGTGCCAGCAGTTTAGGGGACAGAGGACAGCCCCAGCATTTT. The encoded protein is CASSLGDRGQPQHF.

This clonotype was counted a few times. The CDR3 DNA sequence: TGCAGTGCTAGATGGCGCGGGGGCCCCTACAATGAGCAGTTCTTC. Protein product: CSARWRGGPYNEQFF. The chain carries TRBV20-1 and TRBJ2-1; D may be TRBD2 (7 bases). The CDR3 is made up of 15 amino acids. The germline V and J ends were trimmed by 2 bases and 2 bases, with 13 bases remaining between them. Per germline, CDR1 DFQATT and CDR2 SNEGSKA (reference sequence).

This clonotype was counted a few times. The gene calls are TRBV28 and TRBJ2-1; no definite D call. Per the germline V gene, CDR1 is MDHEN and CDR2 is SYDVKM. Trimming left V 10 bases short and J 0 bases short, with 13 bases between. This CDR3 is 14 amino acids long. DNA of the CDR3: TGTGCCACTTTACCTCTAAGCTCCTACAATGAGCAGTTCTTC. Protein sequence: CATLPLSSYNEQFF.

Many counts were recorded for this clonotype. The genes are TRBV7-3 and TRBJ1-1, with TRBD1 identical over 9 bases. The CDR3 is 12 residues long. V lost 4 bases to trimming and J lost 8 bases; unmatched junction nucleotides: 2. Germline V gene data show CDR1 as SGHTA and CDR2 as FQGTGA. The CDR3: CASSYGQGEAFF. CDR3 DNA sequence: TGTGCCAGCAGCTATGGACAGGGGGAAGCTTTCTTT.

This clonotype was recorded a few times. The genes are TRBV12-3 or TRBV12-4 and TRBJ2-7; TRBD1 or TRBD2 may be the D gene (5 bases each). CDR3 length: 12 residues. Trimming pared 6 bases from V and 2 bases from J, leaving 8 bases between. This chain's CDR3 is CASRLGAYEQYF. Written as DNA, the CDR3 is TGTGCCAGCAGATTGGGGGCCTACGAGCAGTACTTC.

This clonotype was detected only a few times. The rearrangement joins TRBV6-1 to TRBJ2-7; the match to TRBD1 covers 10 bases. The CDR3 contains 15 residues. With V trimmed by 7 bases and J by 3 bases, 9 bases remained unmatched. Per germline, CDR1 MNHNS and CDR2 SASEGT. CDR3 DNA: TGTGCCAGCAAATCCGGGACAGGGGCCGTCTACGAGCAGTACTTC. As protein: CASKSGTGAVYEQYF.

The V call is TRBV28, the J call TRBJ2-1, with 15 bases aligning to TRBD2. Germline lookup yields CDR1 MDHEN and CDR2 SYDVKM. The CDR3 runs 18 residues. Unmatched junction bases numbered 8, after V lost 5 bases and J lost 3 bases. The CDR3 loop reads CASSLGLAGGNLYNEQFF. As DNA, the CDR3 is TGTGCCAGCAGTCTTGGACTAGCGGGGGGGAACCTCTACAATGAGCAGTTCTTC.